Shown below are 32 T cell receptor beta chains from a single sample sequenced in a study of B cell selection in AIRE deficiency (dated by TCRdb to about 2019). Library preparation was by the immunoSEQ multiplex PCR assay. TCRdb limited this immuneACCESS table to in-frame rearrangements with V and J called. A share of clones is missing; checked studies link under half to unresolved V genes, and the rest is unexplained. In this sample the table shows some 3,000 clones, around 78% of which occur a single time. The leading ten clones occupy around 3.3% of the sample. Regulatory T cells were sorted as CD4+CD25hiCD127low/negative cells. The sequenced sample consisted of Tregs sorted from PBMCs. The origin of the receptors is a human donor with AIRE deficiency.

This sequence joins TRBV5-2 and TRBJ1-2. TRBV5-2 is noted as a pseudogene. The CDR3 has 16 amino acids. The CDR3 coding sequence is TGTGCCAGCAATAATAGACGAGAGTACGAGACCTATGGCTACACCTTC. This codes for CASNNRREYETYGYTF.

This sequence joins TRBV29-1 and TRBJ2-1; 9 nucleotides agree with TRBD2. The V and J ends lost 6 bases and 2 bases, in that order; junction bases with no gene match: 5. The CDR3 extends over 14 amino acids. The V gene's germline CDR1 is SQVTM and CDR2 ANQGSEA. CDR3 protein: CSVIAGEAYNEQFF. For the CDR3, the DNA is TGCAGCGTAATAGCGGGAGAGGCCTACAATGAGCAGTTCTTC.

V and J are TRBV5-4 and TRBJ2-1; TRBD2 agrees at 10 bases. Trimming took 3 bases from V and 2 from J; bases not matched to a gene: 5. CDR1 SGHNT and CDR2 YYREEE come from the germline V gene (reference sequence). The CDR3 spans 16 residues. In DNA form, the CDR3 reads TGTGCCAGCAGCTCATCCGGACTAGCGGCCTACAATGAGCAGTTCTTC. As protein: CASSSSGLAAYNEQFF.

This clone has a handful of counts. The rearrangement links TRBV5-1 to TRBJ1-4; 10 bases fit TRBD1. V trimming: 3 bases; J trimming: 8 bases; junction bases outside the gene matches: 7. Germline CDR1 and CDR2: SGHRS and YFSETQ. This CDR3 has 15 amino acids. The CDR3 reads CASSSSDRGQEKLFF. CDR3 nucleotide sequence: TGCGCCAGCAGCTCAAGTGACAGGGGGCAGGAAAAACTGTTTTTT.

This chain connects TRBV28 to TRBJ2-5; TRBD1 matches at 8 bases. The V gene's germline CDR1 is MDHEN and CDR2 SYDVKM. CDR3 length: 13 amino acids. The V gene end was trimmed by 3 bases and the J gene end by 5 bases; junction bases not matched to a gene: 2. CDR3: CASSFRDRETQYF. The CDR3 nucleotides read TGTGCCAGCAGTTTCCGGGACAGGGAGACCCAGTACTTC.

The gene calls are TRBV27 and TRBJ1-2; 8 positions match TRBD1. The CDR3 is made up of 16 amino acids. The V segment lost 1 base and the J segment 4 bases; nucleotides outside the gene matches: 8. Looked up from germline, CDR1 is MNHEY and CDR2 is SMNVEV (reference sequence). As DNA, the CDR3 is TGTGCCAGCAGTTTATGGAGTGCAGGGGGCATCTATGGCTACACCTTC. Translating it yields CASSLWSAGGIYGYTF.

This chain uses TRBV7-9 with TRBJ1-5; a weak D match, TRBD1 (5 bases). Between the trimmed V and J ends, which lost 1 base and 6 bases, there was a span of 16 bases. Germline V gene sequence: CDR1 SEHNR, CDR2 FQNEAQ (reference sequence). This CDR3 is 16 amino acids long. CDR3 protein: CASSLGGSSGGQPQHF. The CDR3, as DNA: TGTGCCAGCAGCTTAGGGGGTAGCTCGGGGGGTCAGCCCCAGCATTTT.

This chain links TRBV19 with TRBJ1-2; TRBD1 might be the D (5 bases). This CDR3 spans 14 amino acids. Germline loops: CDR1 LNHDA, CDR2 SQIVND (reference sequence). V was trimmed by 3 bases and J by 2 bases, leaving 10 bases between them. CDR3 DNA: TGTGCCAGTAGTATTCGGGGACCAAACTATGGCTACACCTTC. It yields the protein CASSIRGPNYGYTF.

The rearrangement joins TRBV4-3 to TRBJ2-1, with 7 bases matching TRBD2. CDR3 length: 14 residues. Germline lookup yields CDR1 LGHNA and CDR2 YSLEER. V dropped 4 bases and J dropped 10; count of bases not matched to a gene: 10. CDR3 in DNA: TGCGCCAGCAGCCGGATGACCGGGACTACCGAGCAGTTCTTC. This sequence encodes CASSRMTGTTEQFF.

This rearrangement joins TRBV4-3 to TRBJ1-3; TRBD1 matches at 9 bases. V shed 1 base, J shed 4 bases, and the junction held 5 bases outside the gene matches. CDR1 is LGHNA and CDR2 is YSLEER in the germline V gene. The CDR3 loop spans 16 amino acids. The CDR3 DNA is TGCGCCAGCAGCCAAGTTTACAGGGGGCTCGGAAACACCATATATTTT. This translates into CASSQVYRGLGNTIYF.

V is TRBV5-6 and J is TRBJ1-2; 8 bases align to TRBD1. The CDR3 is 14 amino acids. V gave up 2 bases and J gave up 6 bases; unmatched junction bases: 6. CDR1 and CDR2 from the germline V gene are SGHDT and YYEEEE. DNA of the CDR3: TGTGCCAGCAGCTTAAGCAGGGGGCAGGATGGCTACACCTTC. This sequence encodes CASSLSRGQDGYTF.

This chain uses TRBV10-3 with TRBJ2-7, with D perhaps matching TRBD1 or TRBD2 (7 bases each). In germline, CDR1 is ENHRY, CDR2 SYGVKD. The CDR3 totals 17 residues. Between the trimmed V and J ends, which lost 0 bases and 3 bases, there was a span of 18 bases. The CDR3 here is CAISESSGRGRGYEQYF. As DNA, the CDR3 is TGTGCCATCAGTGAGTCTAGTGGGAGGGGGCGAGGCTACGAGCAGTACTTC.

The J gene is TRBJ2-7, the V gene TRBV28, with TRBD2 identical over 10 bases. Germline loops: CDR1 MDHEN, CDR2 SYDVKM. This CDR3 region has 12 residues. The V segment lost 7 bases and the J segment 6 bases; nucleotides outside the gene matches: 3. CDR3: CASTLAGAEQYF. CDR3 coding DNA: TGTGCCAGCACCCTAGCGGGAGCCGAGCAGTACTTC.

The chain links TRBV28 to TRBJ1-4; weak D call: TRBD1 (6 bases). CDR1 and CDR2 from the germline V gene are MDHEN and SYDVKM. CDR3 length: 14 residues. V lost 6 bases and J lost 3, with 11 bases in between. The CDR3 sequence is CASSPTGPNEKLFF. The CDR3, as DNA: TGTGCCAGCAGCCCGACAGGCCCTAATGAAAAACTGTTTTTT. The full variable domain, rest sourced from reference TRBV28 and TRBJ1-4, is DVKVTQSSRYLVKRTGEKVFLECVQDMDHENMFWYRQDPGLGLRLIYFSYDVKMKEKGDIPEGYSVSREKKERFSLILESASTNQTSMYLCASSPTGPNEKLFFGSGTQLSVL.

The V call is TRBV29-1, the J call TRBJ1-3, with TRBD1 matching over 8 bases. J lost 0 bases, V lost 6 bases, and 10 bases had no gene match. The CDR3 totals 16 residues. Germline V gene sequence: CDR1 SQVTM, CDR2 ANQGSEA. In DNA, the CDR3 is TGCAGCGTGCGTGTGGACAGGGCCCCCTCTGGAAACACCATATATTTT. Translated, it gives CSVRVDRAPSGNTIYF.

CDR3 nucleotides: TGTGCCAGCAGCCTTCAGACAGGGGCCTCAGATACGCAGTATTTT. This codes for CASSLQTGASDTQYF. The chain has TRBV7-9 and TRBJ2-3, with TRBD1 matching 8 bases. In germline, CDR1 is SEHNR, CDR2 FQNEAQ (reference sequence). Trimming cost V 5 bases and J 4 bases; bases outside gene matches: 8. The length of the CDR3 is 15 residues.

The V call is TRBV4-2, the J call TRBJ2-5; 10 bases fit TRBD2. Germline CDR1 reads LGHNA; CDR2 reads YNFKEQ. V lost 1 base to trimming and J lost 5 bases; unmatched junction nucleotides: 19. This CDR3 has 20 residues. The CDR3 coding sequence is TGTGCCAGCAGCCAAGGCCGGACTAGCGGACGTTCTCAGGAGAGGGAGACCCAGTACTTC. Its translation is CASSQGRTSGRSQERETQYF.

CDR3 in DNA: TGTGCCAGCAGCTTAGGAGGAATGAACACTGAAGCTTTCTTT. Its translation: CASSLGGMNTEAFF. The rearrangement links TRBV7-9 to TRBJ1-1; D remains unclear. The CDR3 is 14 residues long. Trimming cost V 1 base and J 0 bases, with 6 bases left between them. From germline, CDR1 is SEHNR and CDR2 FQNEAQ (reference sequence).

V is TRBV2 and J is TRBJ2-5; 7 bases match TRBD2. CDR3 length: 11 amino acids. V was clipped by 8 bases and J by 4 bases; unmatched bases: 1. The germline gives CDR1 SNHLY, CDR2 FYNNEI. The CDR3 nucleotides read TGTGCCAGCTTAGCGGGAGAGACCCAGTACTTC. It yields the protein CASLAGETQYF.

V gene TRBV19 combines with J gene TRBJ1-1, with 7 bases matching TRBD1. This CDR3 spans 15 amino acids. The J segment lost 0 bases and the V segment lost 4 bases, leaving 5 bases of the junction unmatched. CDR1 and CDR2 (germline): LNHDA, SQIVND (reference sequence). CDR3 sequence (DNA): TGTGCCAGTAGTAGAGGGGACAGCTTGAACACTGAAGCTTTCTTT. Protein product: CASSRGDSLNTEAFF.

The J gene is TRBJ1-2, the V gene TRBV4-1; D is unresolved. In germline, CDR1 is MGHRA, CDR2 YSYEKL. The CDR3 has 16 amino acids. V lost 1 base and J 1 base, leaving 13 bases between the germline ends. The CDR3 sequence: CASSQGRANDNYGYTF. The CDR3 nucleotides read TGCGCCAGCAGCCAAGGAAGGGCCAACGATAACTATGGCTACACCTTC.

The chain is built from TRBV7-2 and TRBJ2-6; D remains ambiguous. The CDR3 consists of 16 residues. Germline V lookup: CDR1 SGHTA, CDR2 FQGNSA. Trimming took off 1 base at V and 0 bases at J, with 7 bases between the two ends. The CDR3: CASSLVQSSGANVLTF. As DNA, the CDR3 is TGTGCCAGCAGCTTAGTACAGTCCTCTGGGGCCAACGTCCTGACTTTC.

The chain recombines TRBV7-2 with TRBJ2-1, with TRBD2 identical over 14 bases. V gave up 1 base and J gave up 12 bases; unmatched junction bases: 11. Germline values: CDR1 SGHTA, CDR2 FQGNSA. CDR3 length equals 17 residues. The CDR3 protein is CASSLDVGTSGRLGQFF. CDR3 sequence (DNA): TGTGCCAGCAGCTTAGACGTGGGGACTAGCGGGAGATTGGGGCAGTTCTTC.

This chain joins TRBV2 and TRBJ2-2, with TRBD2 identical over 8 bases. J lost 4 bases, V lost 10 bases, and 11 bases had no gene match. The CDR3 has 15 residues. Germline V gives CDR1 SNHLY, CDR2 FYNNEI. CDR3 DNA: TGTGCCACCGGGGGGGGTCTAGCGGGCACCGGGGAGCTGTTTTTT. Protein product: CATGGGLAGTGELFF.

This sequence joins TRBV2 and TRBJ2-1, with TRBD2 matching over 8 bases. Trimming cost V 7 bases and J 9 bases; bases outside gene matches: 11. The germline CDR1 and CDR2 sequences are SNHLY and FYNNEI. This CDR3 has 14 amino acids. CDR3 in amino acids: CASTGTRVRAEQFF. CDR3 in DNA: TGTGCCAGCACGGGGACTAGAGTAAGAGCTGAGCAGTTCTTC.

This chain links TRBV19 with TRBJ2-5; D unresolved. V was trimmed by 3 bases and J by 2 bases, leaving 13 bases between them. Per the germline V gene, CDR1 is LNHDA and CDR2 is SQIVND (reference sequence). This CDR3 has 15 residues. CDR3 bases: TGTGCCAGTAGTATCCAGCTTTATCCTCAAGAGACCCAGTACTTC. Amino acid sequence: CASSIQLYPQETQYF.

V is TRBV9 and J is TRBJ2-1, with D unclear. The V gene lost 3 bases and the J gene lost 7 bases, with 14 bases spanning the gap. Germline lookup yields CDR1 SGDLS and CDR2 YYNGEE. The CDR3 is made up of 14 amino acids. The chain's CDR3 is CASSGKPGPNEQFF. The CDR3 DNA follows: TGTGCCAGCAGCGGTAAACCGGGCCCTAATGAGCAGTTCTTC.

V and J are TRBV7-9 and TRBJ2-4; D is possibly TRBD1 or TRBD2 (5 bases each). Germline V gene lookup returns CDR1 SEHNR and CDR2 FQNEAQ (reference sequence). The CDR3 covers 19 residues. V gave up 5 bases and J gave up 0 bases, with 23 bases separating them. CDR3 in amino acids: CASSLLRARGSLAKNIQYF. As DNA, the CDR3 is TGTGCCAGCAGCCTCCTTCGGGCCCGGGGCTCTTTAGCCAAAAACATTCAGTACTTC.

The rearrangement joins TRBV6-5 to TRBJ2-7; D gene unclear. Per germline, CDR1 MNHEY and CDR2 SVGAGI. The CDR3 is 15 residues long. V dropped 4 bases and J dropped 3 bases, with 16 bases sitting between them. The CDR3 is CASSLHGLNLYEQYF. CDR3 DNA sequence: TGTGCCAGCAGTTTACACGGATTGAACCTCTACGAGCAGTACTTC.

V is TRBV7-6 and J is TRBJ1-5; D not resolved. The V end was cut by 5 bases, the J end by 2 bases, with 7 bases between. CDR1 is SGHVS, CDR2 FNYEAQ, per germline. The CDR3 length is 13 residues. The CDR3 reads CASSPRGNQPQHF. In DNA form, the CDR3 reads TGTGCCAGCAGCCCTAGGGGCAATCAGCCCCAGCATTTT.

The V call is TRBV12-1, the J call TRBJ2-6; the table calls TRBD1, which could not be checked here. TRBV12-1 is tagged as a pseudogene. The CDR3 contains 16 residues. The CDR3 sequence is CASSLIGQSRANVLTF. CDR3 coding DNA: TGTGCCAGCAGCTTGATCGGACAAAGTCGGGCCAACGTCCTGACTTTC.

The J gene is TRBJ1-2, the V gene TRBV11-2; no firm D call. There are 14 residues in the CDR3. Germline assignment: CDR1 SGHAT and CDR2 FQNNGV. Trimming stripped 5 bases from V and 3 bases from J, with 13 bases between. CDR3 nucleotides: TGTGCCAGCAGCAATAATCGGCAGGACTATGGCTACACCTTC. It translates to CASSNNRQDYGYTF.